This T cell receptor (beta chain) is from a study of molecular identifiers for immune sequencing clone quantification. This clonotype occurred many times. Per the germline V gene, CDR1 is KGHDR and CDR2 is SFDVKD. Trimming removed 6 bases from V and 4 bases from J, with 11 bases in between. This CDR3 contains 13 residues. Previously published methods and listed TCR primers were used for the bulk TCR libraries. TCRdb redid the calling of the PCR reads with MiXCR, one entry per CDR3 protein. The repertoire holds under 85,000 distinct CDR3 sequences, with over 15% as singletons. Using a CD8+CD4-CCR7+CD45RA+ phenotype, naive CD8 T cells were sorted.

Sequencing was performed on naive CD8+ T cells from blood, with Jurkat cell RNA spiked in. Subset given: FACS-sorted CD8+CD4-CCR7+CD45RA+ naive T cells. The receptor was derived from a human donor in good health. Some libraries in this study had Jurkat cell RNA spiked in. The chain carries TRBV24-1 and TRBJ1-1, with D possibly matching TRBD1 (6 bases). CDR3 DNA sequence: TGTGCCACCAGTAAAGGGGGGGGCACTGAAGCTTTCTTT. This encodes CATSKGGGTEAFF.